These T cell receptor beta chains were read from a single sample in a study of molecular identifiers for immune sequencing clone quantification. TCRdb fed the PCR reads into MiXCR, producing one record per CDR3 protein. Among about 640,000 distinct CDR3 sequences listed, about 20% were seen once. The sample was naive CD8+ T cells from blood, with Jurkat cell RNA spiked in. These receptors were obtained from a human donor in good health. Some libraries in this study had Jurkat cell RNA spiked in. The CDR3 runs from the conserved cysteine through the conserved F or W. A D gene is named only where the DNA matches it firmly. Size is omitted from some rows. Given values are once, few, many or a class for expanded clones.

cdr3_nt | cdr3_aa | d_call | clone_size | j_call | v_call
TGTGCCAGCAGTAGAAATGACAGGGCTGTAGGGATGAACACTGAAGCTTTCTTT | CASSRNDRAVGMNTEAFF | TRBD1 | many | TRBJ1-1 | TRBV28
TGTGCCAGCAGCAACGACAAGGACAGCGGCATGGCTAATGAAAAACTGTTTTTT | CASSNDKDSGMANEKLFF | - | - | TRBJ1-4 | TRBV14
TGTGCCAGCAGTCTCCCTAATCCTACAGGGTTGGTCTATGGCTACACCTTC | CASSLPNPTGLVYGYTF | - | many | TRBJ1-2 | TRBV12-3/TRBV12-4
TGCGCCAGCAGCTCAGGACAGGGGGTAGACACCATATATTTT | CASSSGQGVDTIYF | TRBD1 | - | TRBJ1-3 | TRBV5-1
TGTGCCAGCAGTTTCAGGGTTCAAGAGACCCAGTACTTC | CASSFRVQETQYF | - | many | TRBJ2-5 | TRBV28
TGTGCCAGCAGTTTATCGTACGATACGCAGTATTTT | CASSLSYDTQYF | - | few | TRBJ2-3 | TRBV27
TGTGCCAGCTCACCCGCGGGGGCGCCTAACTATGGCTACACCTTC | CASSPAGAPNYGYTF | - | - | TRBJ1-2 | TRBV18
TGTGCCAGCAGTCCACGACAGGCCCGCTTTGAAAAACTGTTTTTT | CASSPRQARFEKLFF | - | many | TRBJ1-4 | TRBV28
TGTGCCAGCAGTTCCCCTTCTTCCGGGGGCCCATTCTACGAGCAGTACTTC | CASSSPSSGGPFYEQYF | - | many | TRBJ2-7 | TRBV27
TGTGCCAGCAGCCCGAGACTAGCGGGAGAGTACGAGCAGTACTTC | CASSPRLAGEYEQYF | - | - | TRBJ2-7 | TRBV3-2
TGTGCCAGCAGTTCTCGACAGGGACCGGCTAACTATGGCTACACCTTC | CASSSRQGPANYGYTF | TRBD1 | few | TRBJ1-2 | TRBV11-2
TGTGCCAGCAGCCAAGTGCCAGTATACTCTGGGGCCAACGTCCTGACTTTC | CASSQVPVYSGANVLTF | - | many | TRBJ2-6 | TRBV3-1
TGCGCCAGCAGCCAAGCAGTCCGGGACAACTATAATTCACCCCTCCACTTT | CASSQAVRDNYNSPLHF | - | few | TRBJ1-6 | TRBV4-3
TGTGCCAGCGGCGGGAAGGAGACCCAGTACTTC | CASGGKETQYF | - | many | TRBJ2-5 | TRBV7-6
TGTGCCAGCAGTTACCGGACTACCCAGTACTTC | CASSYRTTQYF | - | many | TRBJ2-5 | TRBV6-2/TRBV6-3
TGTGCCTGGAGTCCCCTGGCGGGGTCCTACGAGCAGTACTTC | CAWSPLAGSYEQYF | - | many | TRBJ2-7 | TRBV30
TGTGCCAGCGAGGGGTTGCATTGGAGCGGGAGGAACTCGGATACGCAGTATTTT | CASEGLHWSGRNSDTQYF | TRBD2 | many | TRBJ2-3 | TRBV6-2/TRBV6-3
TGTGCCAGCTCCCCGAGCCGCGACAGCACAGATACGCAGTATTTT | CASSPSRDSTDTQYF | - | many | TRBJ2-3 | TRBV7-9
TGTGCCAGCAGCCCTCCGGGACAGGGAGCCTACGAGCAGTACTTC | CASSPPGQGAYEQYF | TRBD1 | many | TRBJ2-7 | TRBV7-9
TGTGCCAGCACTCCGACGACGTACCAAGAGACCCAGTACTTC | CASTPTTYQETQYF | - | - | TRBJ2-5 | TRBV2
TGTGCCAGCACCGAGGGTCCGGTCGGCGAGCAGTACTTC | CASTEGPVGEQYF | - | - | TRBJ2-7 | TRBV27
TGTGCCACCAGCAGAGGGGACAGTTCCTACGAGCAGTACTTC | CATSRGDSSYEQYF | TRBD1 | few | TRBJ2-7 | TRBV15
TGTGCCAGCAGTGTAGAGGTAGATGAGCAGTTCTTC | CASSVEVDEQFF | - | many | TRBJ2-1 | TRBV2
TGTGCCAGCAGTAACGGACAGGGGGCCAACGAGCAGTACTTC | CASSNGQGANEQYF | TRBD1 | many | TRBJ2-7 | TRBV6-5
TGTGCCAGCAGTTACCGGATAGCCTACGAGCAGTACTTC | CASSYRIAYEQYF | - | - | TRBJ2-7 | TRBV27
TGTGCCAGCAGTTTTGGAGCAGGGGCCGGGGAGCTGTTTTTT | CASSFGAGAGELFF | - | - | TRBJ2-2 | TRBV27
TGTGCCAGCGGCTCGGATGTCGGCTTAGAATCCGAGCAGTACTTC | CASGSDVGLESEQYF | - | once | TRBJ2-7 | TRBV11-3
TGTGCCAGCAGTAGCAGGGCCCCCGGGGAGCAGTACTTC | CASSSRAPGEQYF | - | many | TRBJ2-7 | TRBV6-5
TGTGCCAGCAGTCCTTTTTTGGAGGAAGGCGAGCAGTACTTC | CASSPFLEEGEQYF | - | many | TRBJ2-7 | TRBV6-2/TRBV6-3
TGCAGTGCCGTGGGGACACAAGGCCCCGGGGAGCTGTTTTTT | CSAVGTQGPGELFF | - | many | TRBJ2-2 | TRBV20-1
TGTGCCAGCAGTTTATACGGCTCTCTCGAGCAGTACTTC | CASSLYGSLEQYF | - | many | TRBJ2-7 | TRBV28
TGTGCCTGTGCTGGCAGGGACTTCAATCAGCCCCAGCATTTT | CACAGRDFNQPQHF | - | - | TRBJ1-5 | TRBV19
TGCAGTGCTAGAACGTCAATTAACTATGGCTACACCTTC | CSARTSINYGYTF | - | - | TRBJ1-2 | TRBV20-1
TGTGCCAGCCAGGGGGCGCGATATTACGAGCAGTACTTC | CASQGARYYEQYF | TRBD1 | few | TRBJ2-7 | TRBV6-2/TRBV6-3
TGTGCCAGCATGACGGGAGTTGCAGAGACCCAGTACTTC | CASMTGVAETQYF | - | many | TRBJ2-5 | TRBV7-9
TGTGCCAGCAGTTTATTAGCCGGGGAGCTGTTTTTT | CASSLLAGELFF | - | many | TRBJ2-2 | TRBV27
TGTGCCAGCAGCAAAAGGGGGGGGGGGACAGGGCGCAATTCACCCCTCTACTTT | CASSKRGGGTGRNSPLYF | - | - | TRBJ1-6 | TRBV21-1
TGTGCCTGGAGGAACACCCTAGCGGGAGCTAGCACAGATACGCAGTATTTT | CAWRNTLAGASTDTQYF | TRBD2 | many | TRBJ2-3 | TRBV30
TGTGCCAGCAGCCATTTGGCTAGCGGGAACGCGAACACCGGGGAGCTGTTTTTT | CASSHLASGNANTGELFF | - | few | TRBJ2-2 | TRBV3-2
TGTGCCTGGAGTGTCACCGGGACAGGGAAGGAAAAACTGTTTTTT | CAWSVTGTGKEKLFF | TRBD1 | many | TRBJ1-4 | TRBV30
TGTGCCAGTAGCCGACAGGGGGCGAATTCGTCCCTCCACTTT | CASSRQGANSSLHF | TRBD1 | - | TRBJ1-6 | TRBV19
TGTGCCAGCAGTTTTCGGGGATGGACCGGGGAGCTGTTTTTT | CASSFRGWTGELFF | - | many | TRBJ2-2 | TRBV27
TGTGCCTGCAGCGTAGTAGGTAGCGGGAACTACAATGAGCAGTTCTTC | CACSVVGSGNYNEQFF | TRBD2 | - | TRBJ2-1 | TRBV9
TGTGCCAGCAGTCCCCCGGGGGGCAGCGAGCAGTACTTC | CASSPPGGSEQYF | - | many | TRBJ2-7 | TRBV27
TGCAGTGCTAGAGATCGGAATATCTGGACTAGCGCTAGCACAGATACGCAGTATTTT | CSARDRNIWTSASTDTQYF | TRBD2 | many | TRBJ2-3 | TRBV20-1
TGTGCCAGCACGATTCGCGGGGGGGCCAATGAGCAGTTCTTC | CASTIRGGANEQFF | TRBD2 | - | TRBJ2-1 | TRBV6-5
TGTGCCAGCAGCCAAGAAACAGGGACCACCGGGGAGCTGTTTTTT | CASSQETGTTGELFF | - | - | TRBJ2-2 | TRBV14
TGTGCCAGCAGTGAAACGAGGGGGCACATTCAAACTAATGAAAAACTGTTTTTT | CASSETRGHIQTNEKLFF | TRBD1 | - | TRBJ1-4 | TRBV6-1
TGTGCCAGCAGCTTAATGACTAGCGGAAATGAGCAGTTCTTC | CASSLMTSGNEQFF | TRBD2 | - | TRBJ2-1 | TRBV11-1
TGCGCCAGCAGCCAGATTAGCGGAAAGTACAATGAGCAGTTCTTC | CASSQISGKYNEQFF | - | many | TRBJ2-1 | TRBV4-1
TGTGCCAGCAGCCGGGGACTAGCGGGAGGAGGACGTTACGAGCAGTACTTC | CASSRGLAGGGRYEQYF | TRBD2 | few | TRBJ2-7 | TRBV7-2
TGTGCCAGCAGCTTAGCGGGAGGGGTCAATGAGCAGTTCTTC | CASSLAGGVNEQFF | TRBD2 | many | TRBJ2-1 | TRBV7-3
TGTGCCAGCAGCTTCAGAAGACAGGCCACTGAAGCTTTCTTT | CASSFRRQATEAFF | - | few | TRBJ1-1 | TRBV5-8
TGTGCCAGCATCGAGAGTTTGAACACTGAAGCTTTCTTT | CASIESLNTEAFF | - | many | TRBJ1-1 | TRBV6-1
TGTGCCAGCAGTTACCGAAATTCACCCCTCCACTTT | CASSYRNSPLHF | - | many | TRBJ1-6 | TRBV6-5
TGTGCCACCAGTGATTTAAAAGCGGGAGTTGGGGAGCAGTTCTTC | CATSDLKAGVGEQFF | TRBD2 | many | TRBJ2-1 | TRBV24-1
TGTGCCAGCAGCTTAGCGGGGGGATCTAGCGGGAGGGCGAGAGATACGCAGTATTTT | CASSLAGGSSGRARDTQYF | TRBD2 | many | TRBJ2-3 | TRBV11-2
TGTGCCAGCAGTGGACGGGACATTTTCCTGAGCTCCTACGAGCAGTACTTC | CASSGRDIFLSSYEQYF | - | - | TRBJ2-7 | TRBV27
TGTGCTAGTGGCCGTGGGACCTACGAGCAGTACTTC | CASGRGTYEQYF | - | many | TRBJ2-7 | TRBV12-5